Below, 23 T cell receptor beta chains from the same sample are listed, as sequenced in a study of shared clonotypes between healthy human individuals. Naive CD8 isolation took CD45RO-negative cells positively selected for CCR7 and excluded terminally differentiated effector memory CD45RA+ cells. The assay was immunoSEQ multiplex PCR, and TCRdb's table has in-frame clones only and misses some. The top ten hold more than 0.9% of the sample, which has 1.5 million to 2.5 million clones, approximately 95% seen once. Sequenced: naive CD8+ T cells sorted from blood. Source of these receptors: a man between 18 and 35 years old in good health.

V is TRBV5-6 and J is TRBJ1-1, with 7 bases lining up with TRBD1. Per germline, CDR1 SGHDT and CDR2 YYEEEE. Trimming at V came to 4 bases and at J to 3 bases, leaving 6 bases not matched to a gene. The CDR3 is 14 residues long. The CDR3 region has the DNA TGTGCCAGCAGCCCCTGGACAGGCTACACTGAAGCTTTCTTT. Protein product: CASSPWTGYTEAFF.

The rearrangement links TRBV9 to TRBJ2-2; D perhaps matches TRBD1 (5 bases). Germline V CDR1 and CDR2: SGDLS, YYNGEE. V lost 4 bases and J lost 4, with 23 bases in between. CDR3 length equals 18 residues. In nucleotides, the CDR3 is TGTGCCAGCAGCCTGGCCGGCGCAGGACACTCCCTCACCGGGGAGCTGTTTTTT. It specifies CASSLAGAGHSLTGELFF.

The CDR3 is CASSSLYGGDQETQYF. CDR3 DNA: TGTGCCAGCAGCTCCCTTTACGGGGGCGACCAAGAGACCCAGTACTTC. The chain couples TRBV7-9 to TRBJ2-5; D is tentatively TRBD1 or TRBD2 (6 bases each). Trimming cost V 4 bases and J 0 bases, with 15 bases left between them. Germline lookup yields CDR1 SEHNR and CDR2 FQNEAQ (reference sequence). CDR3 size: 16 residues.

The rearrangement links TRBV29-1 to TRBJ2-3, with D possibly matching TRBD2 (6 bases). The germline V gene has CDR1 SQVTM and CDR2 ANQGSEA. V was cut by 5 bases and J by 1 base, with 10 bases left in between. The CDR3 covers 13 residues. The CDR3 here is CSVLADGTDTQYF. In DNA form, the CDR3 reads TGCAGCGTTTTAGCGGACGGCACAGATACGCAGTATTTT.

V is TRBV9 and J is TRBJ2-1; 11 bases align to TRBD2. Germline lookup yields CDR1 SGDLS and CDR2 YYNGEE. V shed 1 base and J 1 base; nucleotides not matched to a gene: 10. CDR3 length: 19 amino acids. The CDR3 sequence is CASSVTGLAEQYSYNEQFF. The DNA for the CDR3 is TGTGCCAGCAGCGTAACGGGACTAGCGGAGCAATATTCCTACAATGAGCAGTTCTTC.

Points on this clone: Different DNA sequences within this sample yield the same CDR3. This CDR3 reads CASSWNSNQPQHF. The CDR3 DNA is TGTGCCAGCAGTTGGAATAGCAATCAGCCCCAGCATTTT. The chain recombines TRBV6-5 with TRBJ1-5; D is uncertain. The CDR3 totals 13 residues. Trimming left V 4 bases short and J 0 bases short, with 4 bases between. Germline CDR1 is MNHEY and CDR2 is SVGAGI.

CDR3 residues: CASSPGTVLDTEAFF. The CDR3 DNA follows: TGTGCCAGCAGTCCGGGGACAGTCCTAGACACTGAAGCTTTCTTT. The gene calls are TRBV6-5 and TRBJ1-1; TRBD1 aligns across 7 bases. The CDR3 runs 15 residues. With V trimmed by 5 bases and J by 3 bases, 9 bases remained unmatched. The germline V gene has CDR1 MNHEY and CDR2 SVGAGI.

J is TRBJ1-4 and V is TRBV13; the D is unclear. Germline V lookup: CDR1 PRHDT, CDR2 FYEKMQ (reference sequence). The CDR3 length is 14 residues. V lost 4 bases, J lost 4 bases, and 10 bases lay in between. The CDR3 loop reads CASSSRDLNEKLFF. As DNA, the CDR3 is TGTGCCAGCAGCTCCCGAGACCTTAATGAAAAACTGTTTTTT.

The chain carries TRBV19 and TRBJ1-5; 8 bases map to TRBD1. Germline CDR1 is LNHDA and CDR2 is SQIVND (reference sequence). After removal of 4 bases from V and 1 base from J, the junction contained 15 bases not matched to a gene. This CDR3 is built from 19 residues. The CDR3 bases are TGTGCCAGTAGTACCCTGACAGGGGAAGATGAGATGAGCAATCAGCCCCAGCATTTT. Amino acid sequence: CASSTLTGEDEMSNQPQHF.

The rearrangement joins TRBV4-3 to TRBJ2-1, with 15 bases identical to TRBD2. The CDR3 extends over 18 amino acids. Germline assignment: CDR1 LGHNA and CDR2 YSLEER. V shed 0 bases, J shed 5 bases, and the junction held 5 bases outside the gene matches. CDR3 DNA sequence: TGCGCCAGCAGCCAAGAACGGGGACTAGCGGGAGGTAACAATGAGCAGTTCTTC. Translating it yields CASSQERGLAGGNNEQFF.

This clone was counted a single time. The V gene is TRBV6-1, the J gene TRBJ1-2; the match to TRBD1 covers 7 bases. This CDR3 is 15 amino acids long. After removal of 6 bases from V and 2 bases from J, the junction contained 9 bases not matched to a gene. Germline CDR1 reads MNHNS; CDR2 reads SASEGT. CDR3 DNA sequence: TGTGCCAGCAGCGATTACAGGGGAGGGAACTATGGCTACACCTTC. This sequence encodes CASSDYRGGNYGYTF.

The V and J genes are TRBV27 and TRBJ2-6; no firm D call. The V end was cut by 6 bases, the J end by 1 base, with 4 bases between. Germline CDR1 reads MNHEY; CDR2 reads SMNVEV (reference sequence). CDR3 length equals 13 residues. The DNA of the CDR3 is TGTGCCAGCAGCGGATCTGGGGCCAACGTCCTGACTTTC. Its protein product is CASSGSGANVLTF.

CDR3 amino acids: CASGVVQGINEQFF. The CDR3 DNA sequence: TGTGCCAGCGGGGTGGTCCAGGGGATCAATGAGCAGTTCTTC. The chain combines TRBV7-2 with TRBJ2-1; D is perhaps TRBD1 (6 bases). The CDR3 has 14 amino acids. Per germline, CDR1 SGHTA and CDR2 FQGNSA. V was shortened by 8 bases and J by 6 bases, with 17 bases between the two germline ends.

Points on this clone: Different DNA sequences within this sample yield the same CDR3. The J gene is TRBJ2-7, the V gene TRBV19; 7 nucleotides align to TRBD1. Unmatched junction bases numbered 5, after V lost 9 bases and J lost 3 bases. Germline CDR1 reads LNHDA; CDR2 reads SQIVND (reference sequence). The CDR3 loop spans 12 amino acids. CDR3 sequence (DNA): TGTGCCAGCCTAGGACAGGACTACGAGCAGTACTTC. Translating it yields CASLGQDYEQYF.

This chain links TRBV7-6 with TRBJ2-5, with D maybe TRBD1 (6 bases). Germline V gene sequence: CDR1 SGHVS, CDR2 FNYEAQ. This CDR3 contains 15 residues. Trimming left V 4 bases short and J 3 bases short, with 15 bases between. CDR3 coding DNA: TGTGCCAGCAGCTATAATCCAGGGGAAGAAGAGACCCAGTACTTC. Residues: CASSYNPGEEETQYF.

This clone was observed a single time. This chain joins TRBV30 and TRBJ2-3; 10 bases match TRBD2. CDR1 and CDR2 (germline): GTSNPN, SVGIG (reference sequence). V was pared by 5 bases and J by 3 bases, with 5 bases of the junction left unmatched. The CDR3 runs to 14 residues. DNA for the CDR3: TGTGCCTGGGCCGGGACTAGCGTTACAGATACGCAGTATTTT. Its translation: CAWAGTSVTDTQYF.

On this clone: The same CDR3 can be traced to other DNA sequences in this sample. CDR3 loop: CASSFLGGEQYF. The DNA for the CDR3 is TGTGCCAGCAGCTTCCTGGGGGGCGAGCAGTACTTC. V usage is TRBV5-6 and J usage is TRBJ2-7; possibly TRBD2 for D (6 bases). V lost 2 bases and J 6 bases, leaving 9 bases between the germline ends. Per germline, CDR1 SGHDT and CDR2 YYEEEE. CDR3 length equals 12 residues. The whole variable domain, filled in from reference TRBV5-6 and TRBJ2-7, reads DAGVTQSPTHLIKTRGQQVTLRCSPKSGHDTVSWYQQALGQGPQFIFQYYEEEERQRGNFPDRFSGHQFPNYSSELNVNALLLGDSALYLCASSFLGGEQYFGPGTRLTVT.

This clone was seen just once. J is TRBJ2-5 and V is TRBV6-1; D possibly corresponds to TRBD2 (6 bases). The germline CDR1 and CDR2 sequences are MNHNS and SASEGT. Trimming pared 2 bases from V and 5 bases from J, leaving 21 bases between. This CDR3 has 17 residues. The CDR3 sequence is CASSEHMGEAFLETQYF. The DNA for the CDR3 is TGTGCCAGCAGTGAACACATGGGGGAGGCCTTCCTGGAGACCCAGTACTTC.

The chain employs TRBV19 and TRBJ1-6; tentatively, D is TRBD1 (6 bases). This CDR3 is 11 amino acids long. Germline V lookup: CDR1 LNHDA, CDR2 SQIVND (reference sequence). Trimming left V 3 bases short and J 16 bases short, with 10 bases between. CDR3 loop: CASSIGDRLHF. In DNA, the CDR3 is TGTGCCAGTAGTATCGGAGACAGGCTCCACTTT.

The genes are TRBV11-2 and TRBJ2-2; the D is unclear. From germline, CDR1 is SGHAT and CDR2 FQNNGV. This CDR3 has 18 amino acids. V lost 5 bases to trimming and J lost 0 bases, with 19 bases between them. Written as DNA, the CDR3 is TGTGCCAGCAGCCTCGACGCCGCAATCCTCACGAACACCGGGGAGCTGTTTTTT. As protein: CASSLDAAILTNTGELFF.

The chain couples TRBV13 to TRBJ2-6; 7 nucleotides align to TRBD1. The CDR3 length is 15 residues. In germline, CDR1 is PRHDT, CDR2 FYEKMQ (reference sequence). V lost 4 bases to trimming and J lost 4 bases; unmatched junction nucleotides: 4. The chain's CDR3 is CASSSTGVGANVLTF. CDR3 nucleotide sequence: TGTGCCAGCAGCTCCACAGGGGTCGGGGCCAACGTCCTGACTTTC.

The CDR3: CASSEERTGGSNEKLFF. The CDR3 coding sequence is TGTGCCAGCAGTGAAGAACGGACAGGGGGTAGTAATGAAAAACTGTTTTTT. The chain joins TRBV2 to TRBJ1-4, with 10 bases lining up with TRBD1. This CDR3 has 17 amino acids. The J segment lost 4 bases and the V segment lost 1 base, leaving 6 bases of the junction unmatched. Germline values: CDR1 SNHLY, CDR2 FYNNEI.

The V and J genes are TRBV2 and TRBJ2-5; 10 positions match TRBD2. Trimming removed 5 bases from V and 2 bases from J; junction bases left unmatched: 5. The germline V gene encodes CDR1 SNHLY and CDR2 FYNNEI. The CDR3 extends over 15 amino acids. CDR3 nucleotide sequence: TGTGCCAGCAGTTTCCTACTAGCGGGACAAGAGACCCAGTACTTC. It is translated as CASSFLLAGQETQYF.